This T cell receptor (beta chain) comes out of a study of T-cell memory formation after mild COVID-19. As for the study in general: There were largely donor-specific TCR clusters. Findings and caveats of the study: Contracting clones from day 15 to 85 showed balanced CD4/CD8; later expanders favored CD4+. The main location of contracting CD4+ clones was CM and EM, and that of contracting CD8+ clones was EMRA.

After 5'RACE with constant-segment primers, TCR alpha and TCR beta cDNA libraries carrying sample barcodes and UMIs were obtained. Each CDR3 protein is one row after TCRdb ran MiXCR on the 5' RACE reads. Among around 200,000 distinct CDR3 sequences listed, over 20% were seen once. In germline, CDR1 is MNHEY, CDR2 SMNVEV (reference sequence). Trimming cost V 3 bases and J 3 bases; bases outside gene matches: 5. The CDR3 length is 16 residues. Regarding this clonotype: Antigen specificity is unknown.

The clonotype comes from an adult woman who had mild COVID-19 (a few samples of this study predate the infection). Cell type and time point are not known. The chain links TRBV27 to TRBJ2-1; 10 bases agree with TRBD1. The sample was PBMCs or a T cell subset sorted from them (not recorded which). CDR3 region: CASSFSGQGIYNEQFF. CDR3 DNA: TGTGCCAGCAGTTTTTCGGGACAGGGGATCTACAATGAGCAGTTCTTC.